The 24 T cell receptor beta chains listed next were all sequenced from one sample in a study of radiation and T cells in renal cell carcinoma. Time point noted: baseline pretreatment blood. Noted treatment: 15 Gy SBRT to primary tumor, nephrectomy 4 weeks later. Clones were read by immunoSEQ multiplex PCR, and TCRdb kept only the in-frame ones, dropping some. Of approximately 120,000 clones in the sample, approximately 82% are singletons; the top ten hold approximately 3%. Sequencing was performed on blood, taken from a patient whose treatment included radiotherapy and nephrectomy. Receptor source: a woman aged 55-75 years with renal cell carcinoma.

The chain has TRBV28 and TRBJ1-2; TRBD1 aligns across 7 bases. Germline V gene lookup returns CDR1 MDHEN and CDR2 SYDVKM. This CDR3 comprises 13 residues. The V and J ends lost 5 bases and 3 bases, in that order; junction bases with no gene match: 3. DNA of the CDR3: TGTGCCAGCAGTCTCGGGACAGACTATGGCTACACCTTC. Protein sequence: CASSLGTDYGYTF.

V usage is TRBV27 and J usage is TRBJ1-5; 8 nucleotides match TRBD1. V dropped 4 bases and J dropped 5; count of bases not matched to a gene: 1. Germline loops: CDR1 MNHEY, CDR2 SMNVEV (reference sequence). The CDR3 is 13 amino acids. For the CDR3, the DNA is TGTGCCAGCAGTTACAGGGGGGATCAGCCCCAGCATTTT. Translated, it gives CASSYRGDQPQHF.

The count of this clone is one. The chain links TRBV18 to TRBJ2-1; 11 bases fit TRBD2. The CDR3 runs to 15 residues. With 0 bases clipped from V and 7 bases from J, the junction kept 2 bases outside the gene matches. Per germline, CDR1 KGHSH and CDR2 LQKENI. Here the CDR3 reads CASSPPTSGTNEQFF. The CDR3 DNA sequence: TGTGCCAGCTCACCACCGACTAGCGGGACGAATGAGCAGTTCTTC.

The genes are TRBV5-6 and TRBJ1-2; 7 bases line up with TRBD1. This CDR3 region has 16 residues. Germline CDR1 SGHDT, CDR2 YYEEEE. The J segment lost 2 bases and the V segment lost 2 bases, leaving 9 bases of the junction unmatched. Here the CDR3 reads CASSFGPRQGNYGYTF. CDR3 DNA: TGTGCCAGCAGCTTTGGGCCCCGACAGGGAAACTATGGCTACACCTTC. Supplemented by reference TRBV5-6 and TRBJ1-2, the full variable domain reads DAGVTQSPTHLIKTRGQQVTLRCSPKSGHDTVSWYQQALGQGPQFIFQYYEEEERQRGNFPDRFSGHQFPNYSSELNVNALLLGDSALYLCASSFGPRQGNYGYTFGSGTRLTVV.

The chain joins TRBV29-1 to TRBJ2-7; perhaps TRBD1 as D (6 bases). Germline CDR1 SQVTM, CDR2 ANQGSEA. V lost 6 bases and J lost 3, with 12 bases in between. This CDR3 is built from 12 residues. CDR3 coding DNA: TGCAGCGTAAGGGACAAGATCTACGAGCAGTACTTC. It encodes CSVRDKIYEQYF.

As DNA, the CDR3 is TGTGCCAGCAGCAGTGATCGGTGGGTGGACTATGGCTACACCTTC. It encodes CASSSDRWVDYGYTF. The chain carries TRBV5-5 and TRBJ1-2; D not resolved. Trimming cost V 4 bases and J 3 bases, with 16 bases left between them. This CDR3 has 15 amino acids. From germline, CDR1 is SGHKS and CDR2 YYEKEE (reference sequence).

This clone appeared a few times. This sample includes further DNA sequences coding for the same CDR3. This chain joins TRBV7-3 and TRBJ1-1; TRBD1 is a possible D gene (6 bases). The CDR3 contains 13 residues. Germline V lookup: CDR1 SGHTA, CDR2 FQGTGA. Trimming took 6 bases from V and 1 from J, leaving 9 bases between them. The CDR3 reads CASSQDRNTEAFF. DNA of the CDR3: TGTGCCAGCAGTCAGGACAGGAACACTGAAGCTTTCTTT.

The chain employs TRBV5-1 and TRBJ2-3; 8 bases are a match to TRBD2. This CDR3 region has 15 residues. V lost 5 bases, J lost 3 bases, and 8 bases stayed unmatched. Germline V lookup: CDR1 SGHRS, CDR2 YFSETQ. The DNA for the CDR3 is TGCGCCAGCAGATGGGGGAGCGGGAGTACAGATACGCAGTATTTT. Protein: CASRWGSGSTDTQYF.

The CDR3 here is CASRDPGYSEKLFF. As DNA, the CDR3 is TGTGCCAGTAGGGATCCAGGGTATAGTGAAAAACTGTTTTTT. This rearrangement joins TRBV19 to TRBJ1-4; the D gene is possibly TRBD1 (5 bases). Germline CDR1 reads LNHDA; CDR2 reads SQIVND (reference sequence). CDR3 length: 14 residues. Between the trimmed V and J ends, which lost 6 bases and 7 bases, there was a span of 15 bases.

Remarks on this clone: In the same sample, other DNA sequences code for this CDR3. The V call is TRBV6-1, the J call TRBJ1-2; D remains unclear. The CDR3 is 12 residues long. The V gene lost 3 bases and the J gene lost 2 bases, with 4 bases spanning the gap. Per the germline V gene, CDR1 is MNHNS and CDR2 is SASEGT. CDR3 protein: CASSDRNYGYTF. The CDR3 DNA sequence: TGTGCCAGCAGTGATAGGAACTATGGCTACACCTTC.

The chain recombines TRBV9 with TRBJ1-6, with D possibly matching TRBD1 (6 bases). V shed 4 bases and J shed 6 bases, with 17 bases lying between them. CDR3 size: 16 residues. CDR1 SGDLS and CDR2 YYNGEE come from the germline V gene. The CDR3 DNA sequence: TGTGCCAGCAGCCCCCTCCAGACAGGTAGTAATTCACCCCTCCACTTT. Translating it yields CASSPLQTGSNSPLHF.

The V gene is TRBV5-6, the J gene TRBJ2-4; D is undetermined. V was clipped by 3 bases and J by 0 bases, with 13 bases between them. CDR1 SGHDT and CDR2 YYEEEE come from the germline V gene. The CDR3 is 16 amino acids. The CDR3 bases are TGTGCCAGCAGCTCTGACATCTTGCTAGCCAAAAACATTCAGTACTTC. This encodes CASSSDILLAKNIQYF.

The chain recombines TRBV5-1 with TRBJ2-7; the D gene is possibly TRBD1 (6 bases). Trimming cost V 3 bases and J 2 bases, with 30 bases left between them. CDR3 length equals 20 residues. Germline assignment: CDR1 SGHRS and CDR2 YFSETQ. This chain's CDR3 is CASSWGLMDPGPKTPYEQYF. CDR3 coding DNA: TGCGCCAGCAGCTGGGGGCTGATGGACCCTGGGCCAAAAACCCCCTACGAGCAGTACTTC.

The CDR3 loop is CASPTSDDTDTQYF. DNA of the CDR3: TGTGCCAGCCCGACGAGCGACGACACAGATACGCAGTATTTT. The gene calls are TRBV2 and TRBJ2-3; D call uncertain. Germline V gene lookup returns CDR1 SNHLY and CDR2 FYNNEI. The CDR3 loop spans 14 amino acids. Trimming removed 8 bases at V and 2 bases at J, with 14 bases between.

V gene TRBV6-6 combines with J gene TRBJ1-5; D not certain. The CDR3 extends over 15 amino acids. Germline V CDR1 and CDR2: MNHNY, SVGAGI (reference sequence). Trimming pared 1 base from V and 2 bases from J, leaving 9 bases between. The CDR3 spells CASSYFRDGNQPQHF. CDR3 coding DNA: TGTGCCAGCAGTTACTTTCGAGATGGCAATCAGCCCCAGCATTTT.

In its sample, this clone was seen once. The rearrangement joins TRBV27 to TRBJ2-7, with TRBD2 matching over 9 bases. The CDR3 length is 15 residues. V dropped 2 bases and J dropped 6; count of bases not matched to a gene: 8. CDR1 and CDR2 from the germline V gene are MNHEY and SMNVEV (reference sequence). The CDR3 bases are TGTGCCAGCAGTTTAGCGGGGGGGTTACTGTCCGAGCAGTACTTC. Translating gives CASSLAGGLLSEQYF.

Remarks on this clone: Different DNA sequences within this sample yield the same CDR3. The V call is TRBV2, the J call TRBJ2-7; 11 bases line up with TRBD2. From germline, CDR1 is SNHLY and CDR2 FYNNEI. The CDR3 spans 15 residues. The V and J ends lost 7 bases and 2 bases, in that order; junction bases with no gene match: 7. This CDR3 reads CASTLLAGGTYEQYF. The CDR3 DNA follows: TGTGCCAGCACCCTTCTAGCGGGAGGTACCTACGAGCAGTACTTC.

The table lists this clone with a few counts. The CDR3 here is CASTDGRRGGSYTF. Written as DNA, the CDR3 is TGTGCCAGCACCGACGGAAGAAGGGGGGGGAGCTACACCTTC. V gene TRBV6-5 combines with J gene TRBJ1-2, with D perhaps TRBD1 (6 bases). CDR3 size: 14 residues. Germline values: CDR1 MNHEY, CDR2 SVGAGI. The V gene lost 7 bases and the J gene lost 9 bases, with 21 bases spanning the gap.

This clone was recorded once. V gene TRBV5-4 combines with J gene TRBJ2-3; TRBD1 matches at 10 bases. The germline V gene has CDR1 SGHNT and CDR2 YYREEE (reference sequence). There are 15 residues in the CDR3. Losses at the gene ends were 3 bases for V and 4 bases for J; bases not matched to a gene: 5. This chain's CDR3 is CASSSWDRGADTQYF. CDR3 nucleotide sequence: TGTGCCAGCAGCTCATGGGACAGGGGTGCAGATACGCAGTATTTT. The full variable domain, with the rest looked up from reference TRBV5-4 and TRBJ2-3, is ETGVTQSPTHLIKTRGQQVTLRCSSQSGHNTVSWYQQALGQGPQFIFQYYREEENGRGNFPPRFSGLQFPNYSSELNVNALELDDSALYLCASSSWDRGADTQYFGPGTRLTVL.

The CDR3 reads CASSLSGLSHNEQFF. CDR3 DNA sequence: TGCGCCAGCAGCTTATCCGGACTGTCCCACAATGAGCAGTTCTTC. The chain couples TRBV5-1 to TRBJ2-1; possibly TRBD2 for D (5 bases). From germline, CDR1 is SGHRS and CDR2 YFSETQ. The CDR3 runs to 15 residues. Trimming pared 2 bases from V and 5 bases from J, leaving 14 bases between.

The chain has TRBV5-1 and TRBJ2-5; a weak D match, TRBD1 (5 bases). CDR1 is SGHRS and CDR2 is YFSETQ in the germline V gene. V was clipped by 2 bases and J by 5 bases, with 13 bases between them. The CDR3 totals 14 residues. The CDR3 sequence is CASSFGRAGETQYF. The CDR3 DNA reads as TGCGCCAGCAGCTTCGGCAGGGCAGGGGAGACCCAGTACTTC.

V and J are TRBV6-6 and TRBJ2-2; TRBD2 aligns across 7 bases. This CDR3 comprises 15 residues. The ends lost 6 bases at V and 1 base at J; junction bases unmatched: 5. CDR1 MNHNY and CDR2 SVGAGI come from the germline V gene (reference sequence). CDR3: CASSAGGGNTGELFF. As DNA, the CDR3 is TGTGCCAGCAGCGCCGGCGGGGGGAACACCGGGGAGCTGTTTTTT.

This chain uses TRBV28 with TRBJ1-5; D uncertain. Trimming stripped 7 bases from V and 6 bases from J, with 16 bases between. Germline-derived CDR1 and CDR2 are MDHEN and SYDVKM. This CDR3 contains 14 residues. CDR3 residues: CASTPGALGQPQHF. The CDR3 bases are TGTGCCAGCACCCCAGGTGCCCTCGGTCAGCCCCAGCATTTT.

V is TRBV6-6 and J is TRBJ1-1; possible D gene TRBD1, 5 bases. The V end was cut by 5 bases, the J end by 4 bases, with 11 bases between. This CDR3 has 13 residues. CDR1 is MNHNY, CDR2 SVGAGI, per germline (reference sequence). CDR3 loop: CASSVGGGTEAFF. Written as DNA, the CDR3 is TGTGCCAGCAGTGTCGGGGGGGGCACTGAAGCTTTCTTT.